Sequencing of this T cell receptor beta chain was carried out in a study of CD8 T cells in ankylosing spondylitis. Overall study results and limits: Seemingly characteristic of ankylosing spondylitis blood was a TCR beta motif consisting of under ten highly homologous variants.

Each TCR beta library was made by quantitative 5'-RACE that incorporated molecular barcodes. TCRdb re-called the 5' RACE reads through MiXCR, storing one row per CDR3 protein. The sample includes more than 650,000 distinct CDR3 sequences, over 9.5% of them seen just once. Turning to this clonotype: Its target is not known.

V lost 3 bases, J lost 1 base, and 10 bases lay in between. CDR1 and CDR2 from the germline V gene are DFQATT and SNEGSKA (reference sequence). The CDR3 is 14 residues long. The source material was blood, either unsorted or a sorted T cell fraction (not recorded which). The source is a male donor with ankylosing spondylitis. This chain uses TRBV20-1 with TRBJ2-1; D not certain. The CDR3 loop reads CSASRSASYNEQFF. The CDR3 nucleotides are TGCAGTGCTAGCCGCAGCGCATCCTACAATGAGCAGTTCTTC.